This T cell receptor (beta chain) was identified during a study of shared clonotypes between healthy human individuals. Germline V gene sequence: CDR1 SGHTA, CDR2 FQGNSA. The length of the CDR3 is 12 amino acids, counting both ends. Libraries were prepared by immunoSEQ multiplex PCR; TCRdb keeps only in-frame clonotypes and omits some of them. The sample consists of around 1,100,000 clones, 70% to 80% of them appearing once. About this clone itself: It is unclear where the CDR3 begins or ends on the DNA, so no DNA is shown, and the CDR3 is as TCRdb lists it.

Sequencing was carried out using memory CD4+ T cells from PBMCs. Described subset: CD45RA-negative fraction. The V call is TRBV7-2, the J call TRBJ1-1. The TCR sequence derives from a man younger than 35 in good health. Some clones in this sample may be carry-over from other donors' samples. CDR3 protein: CASSTLRASAFF.